Below, 22 T cell receptor beta chains from the same sample are listed, as sequenced in a study of shared clonotypes between healthy human individuals. Sequencing used immunoSEQ multiplex PCR; TCRdb keeps in-frame clones, though not all of them. The sample lists a few million clones; more than 80% were seen once. Sequencing input: naive CD4+ T cells from PBMCs. Sample subset: CD45RA+ positively selected. These receptors all come from a young man in good health. Some clones in this sample may be carry-over from other donors' samples.

This chain connects TRBV5-1 to TRBJ1-3; tentatively, D is TRBD1 (6 bases). Trimming stripped 2 bases from V and 8 bases from J, with 14 bases between. The length of the CDR3 is 14 residues. The germline V gene encodes CDR1 SGHRS and CDR2 YFSETQ. CDR3 protein: CASSFTGSVDTIYF. The CDR3 coding sequence is TGCGCCAGCAGCTTTACAGGGTCCGTGGACACCATATATTTT.

The CDR3 DNA reads TGTGCCAGCAGTTTAACTCCTCCCAGGCATGAGCAGTTCTTC. It codes for CASSLTPPRHEQFF. The V and J genes are TRBV28 and TRBJ2-1; D is unresolved. This CDR3 region has 14 residues. The ends were cut back, 2 bases at V and 8 bases at J, with 13 bases in the middle. Per germline, CDR1 MDHEN and CDR2 SYDVKM. The variable domain in full, with the rest retrieved from reference TRBV28 and TRBJ2-1, is DVKVTQSSRYLVKRTGEKVFLECVQDMDHENMFWYRQDPGLGLRLIYFSYDVKMKEKGDIPEGYSVSREKKERFSLILESASTNQTSMYLCASSLTPPRHEQFFGPGTRLTVL.

This chain joins TRBV6-5 and TRBJ2-1, with 9 bases matching TRBD2. V was clipped by 6 bases and J by 5 bases; unmatched bases: 8. From germline, CDR1 is MNHEY and CDR2 SVGAGI. This CDR3 is built from 15 residues. The CDR3 protein is CASRLSGSGNNEQFF. The CDR3 DNA is TGTGCCAGCAGACTTAGCGGGAGCGGTAACAATGAGCAGTTCTTC.

The J gene is TRBJ2-1, the V gene TRBV7-2; perhaps TRBD2 as D (5 bases). CDR1 is SGHTA and CDR2 is FQGNSA in the germline V gene. The CDR3 length is 15 residues. V was shortened by 6 bases and J by 5 bases, with 17 bases between the two germline ends. CDR3 region: CASRRGLVRDNEQFF. CDR3 sequence (DNA): TGTGCCAGCAGACGAGGGTTAGTAAGGGACAATGAGCAGTTCTTC.

The chain has TRBV29-1 and TRBJ2-1; the D is unclear. Germline CDR1 reads SQVTM; CDR2 reads ANQGSEA. The ends were cut back, 8 bases at V and 7 bases at J, with 27 bases in the middle. The CDR3 covers 16 residues. CDR3 sequence reads: CSLVKSPLFSGNEQFF. As DNA, the CDR3 is TGCAGCCTCGTTAAGTCTCCCCTTTTCTCCGGGAATGAGCAGTTCTTC.

This sequence joins TRBV6-6 and TRBJ2-7; 7 bases map to TRBD2. Looked up from germline, CDR1 is MNHNY and CDR2 is SVGAGI (reference sequence). The CDR3 runs 13 residues. V shed 5 bases, J shed 0 bases, and the junction held 1 base outside the gene matches. In nucleotides, the CDR3 is TGTGCCAGCAGTGGGAGGGACTCCTACGAGCAGTACTTC. Translating it yields CASSGRDSYEQYF.

On this clone itself: Additional DNA sequences in this sample encode the identical CDR3. CDR3 DNA: TGTGCCAGCAGCTTAACAGGGACAGTAAACACCGGGGAGCTGTTTTTT. Translating it yields CASSLTGTVNTGELFF. V and J are TRBV7-3 and TRBJ2-2; 7 bases are a match to TRBD1. The V gene end was trimmed by 0 bases and the J gene end by 2 bases; junction bases not matched to a gene: 3. The CDR3 is 16 amino acids. The germline gives CDR1 SGHTA, CDR2 FQGTGA.

The gene calls are TRBV7-2 and TRBJ2-3; D not certain. Trimming pared 3 bases from V and 4 bases from J, leaving 14 bases between. The CDR3 extends over 15 amino acids. Germline CDR1 is SGHTA and CDR2 is FQGNSA. CDR3 sequence reads: CASSLGQPRADTQYF. The CDR3 bases are TGTGCCAGCAGCTTGGGCCAACCCCGCGCAGATACGCAGTATTTT. Complete variable domain (other parts from reference TRBV7-2 and TRBJ2-3): GAGVSQSPSNKVTEKGKDVELRCDPISGHTALYWYRQSLGQGLEFLIYFQGNSAPDKSGLPSDRFSAERTGGSVSTLTIQRTQQEDSAVYLCASSLGQPRADTQYFGPGTRLTVL.

This rearrangement joins TRBV28 to TRBJ2-7; 8 positions match TRBD1. Per germline, CDR1 MDHEN and CDR2 SYDVKM. This CDR3 is built from 14 residues. With V trimmed by 5 bases and J by 0 bases, 3 bases remained unmatched. The CDR3: CASSLDRGSYEQYF. The CDR3 nucleotides are TGTGCCAGCAGTCTCGACAGGGGCTCCTACGAGCAGTACTTC.

The chain employs TRBV28 and TRBJ1-2; TRBD1 matches at 7 bases. Germline trimming cut 5 bases from V and 3 bases from J; bases unmatched to any gene: 9. In germline, CDR1 is MDHEN, CDR2 SYDVKM. CDR3 length: 15 residues. The CDR3 DNA reads TGTGCCAGCAGTCTAGGGGGCGCCGACTACTATGGCTACACCTTC. It is translated as CASSLGGADYYGYTF.

The CDR3: CASSVSSGTYEQYF. The CDR3 region has the DNA TGTGCCAGCAGCGTTAGTAGCGGGACCTACGAGCAGTACTTC. V gene TRBV28 combines with J gene TRBJ2-7; TRBD2 aligns across 8 bases. Germline assignment: CDR1 MDHEN and CDR2 SYDVKM. The CDR3 is 14 residues long. With V trimmed by 6 bases and J by 2 bases, 6 bases remained unmatched. Combining the CDR3 with reference TRBV28 and TRBJ2-7 gives the whole variable domain DVKVTQSSRYLVKRTGEKVFLECVQDMDHENMFWYRQDPGLGLRLIYFSYDVKMKEKGDIPEGYSVSREKKERFSLILESASTNQTSMYLCASSVSSGTYEQYFGPGTRLTVT.

This chain uses TRBV27 with TRBJ2-4; 11 bases align to TRBD2. CDR1 is MNHEY, CDR2 SMNVEV, per germline (reference sequence). Losses at the gene ends were 4 bases for V and 2 bases for J; bases not matched to a gene: 10. The CDR3 is 18 residues long. CDR3 DNA: TGTGCCAGCAGTTCCCCGGTAGCGGGAGGGCGGTCCAAAAACATTCAGTACTTC. It encodes CASSSPVAGGRSKNIQYF.

The count of this clone is one. The chain joins TRBV10-3 to TRBJ1-5; perhaps TRBD1 as D (5 bases). Trimming removed 2 bases from V and 3 bases from J, with 8 bases in between. The CDR3 has 14 residues. Germline CDR1 is ENHRY and CDR2 is SYGVKD. The CDR3 DNA follows: TGTGCCATCAGTGAGCAGGGAATCAATCAGCCCCAGCATTTT. Translation: CAISEQGINQPQHF.

The chain employs TRBV28 and TRBJ1-4; maybe TRBD1 (5 bases). Germline V CDR1 and CDR2: MDHEN, SYDVKM. Deletions cut 4 bases from V and 0 bases from J, with 12 bases between. This CDR3 has 16 amino acids. As DNA, the CDR3 is TGTGCCAGCAGTTCCAAGGGGTATGCAACTAATGAAAAACTGTTTTTT. Translation: CASSSKGYATNEKLFF.

The rearrangement links TRBV27 to TRBJ2-3; the D gene is possibly TRBD2 (6 bases). Germline-derived CDR1 and CDR2 are MNHEY and SMNVEV (reference sequence). The CDR3 extends over 20 amino acids. Deletions cut 5 bases from V and 3 bases from J, with 30 bases between. The CDR3 spells CASSPRLGRVGGGGTDTQYF. The CDR3 DNA sequence: TGTGCCAGCAGTCCACGGTTGGGCAGGGTGGGGGGAGGAGGAACAGATACGCAGTATTTT.

The chain uses TRBV18 and TRBJ1-3, with 10 positions matching TRBD1. V lost 4 bases and J lost 4; bases outside the gene matches: 7. Germline CDR1 and CDR2: KGHSH and LQKENI. This CDR3 spans 16 amino acids. The CDR3 loop is CASSLMTGGRGNTIYF. DNA for the CDR3: TGTGCCAGCTCACTAATGACAGGGGGCCGCGGAAACACCATATATTTT.

To note about this clone: The same CDR3 arises from other DNA sequences in this sample as well. V usage is TRBV29-1 and J usage is TRBJ2-5; 7 bases fit TRBD1. The CDR3 consists of 12 residues. V shed 4 bases, J shed 4 bases, and the junction held 3 bases outside the gene matches. CDR1 is SQVTM, CDR2 ANQGSEA, per germline. The CDR3: CSVVSGGETQYF. In nucleotides, the CDR3 is TGCAGCGTTGTTTCAGGGGGAGAGACCCAGTACTTC.

The chain joins TRBV5-1 to TRBJ1-4, with 9 bases lining up with TRBD1. The V gene's germline CDR1 is SGHRS and CDR2 YFSETQ. The CDR3 covers 18 residues. The CDR3 sequence: CSTHPGQGKATEGEKLFF. For the CDR3, the DNA is TGCTCTACCCACCCGGGACAGGGAAAGGCCACGGAGGGGGAAAAACTGTTTTTT.

The V gene is TRBV5-1, the J gene TRBJ2-1; 10 positions match TRBD2. The CDR3 runs to 17 residues. Germline V gene data show CDR1 as SGHRS and CDR2 as YFSETQ. Losses at the gene ends were 3 bases for V and 1 base for J; bases not matched to a gene: 7. DNA for the CDR3: TGCGCCAGCAGCTGGTCGAGCGGGAGGGGGTCCTACAATGAGCAGTTCTTC. Its protein is CASSWSSGRGSYNEQFF.

The gene calls are TRBV10-3 and TRBJ2-1; TRBD2 matches at 13 bases. Germline V gives CDR1 ENHRY, CDR2 SYGVKD. The trim removed 6 bases at V and 9 bases at J, leaving 8 bases unmatched. The CDR3 is 15 residues long. CDR3 loop: CAIRFGLAGDPEQFF. As DNA, the CDR3 is TGTGCCATCAGGTTCGGACTAGCGGGAGACCCTGAGCAGTTCTTC.

The chain has TRBV5-1 and TRBJ2-7; 11 bases agree with TRBD2. After removal of 4 bases from V and 2 bases from J, the junction contained 14 bases not matched to a gene. This CDR3 spans 18 amino acids. From germline, CDR1 is SGHRS and CDR2 YFSETQ. CDR3 in DNA: TGCGCCAGCAGCCCCGGGACTAGCGGACACACTGCTACCTACGAGCAGTACTTC. This encodes CASSPGTSGHTATYEQYF.

The chain recombines TRBV28 with TRBJ2-5, with a weak D call TRBD1 (6 bases). This CDR3 has 12 residues. Trimming pared 5 bases from V and 4 bases from J, leaving 8 bases between. The germline gives CDR1 MDHEN, CDR2 SYDVKM. The DNA for the CDR3 is TGTGCCAGCAGTGGGACAACAGAGACCCAGTACTTC. It specifies CASSGTTETQYF.